Shown below are 21 T cell receptor beta chains from a single sample sequenced in a study of shared clonotypes between healthy human individuals. The table came from immunoSEQ multiplex PCR; TCRdb's copy has only in-frame clones and leaves some out. The data show approximately 740,000 clones, with around two thirds seen just once and approximately 1.8% held by the top ten. Sample: memory CD4+ T cells sorted from blood. Sample subset: CD45RA-negative fraction. The receptor source for this set is a woman in her 30s in good health.

This chain links TRBV7-9 with TRBJ1-2; unclear D gene. The germline CDR1 and CDR2 sequences are SEHNR and FQNEAQ (reference sequence). V was shortened by 1 base and J by 8 bases, with 8 bases between the two germline ends. This CDR3 region has 12 residues. CDR3 amino acids: CASSLESGGYTF. The CDR3 DNA follows: TGTGCCAGCAGCTTAGAGTCCGGAGGCTACACCTTC.

A remark on this clone: Additional DNA sequences in this sample encode the identical CDR3. This chain uses TRBV5-1 with TRBJ1-3; no reliable D call. Trimming removed 0 bases from V and 0 bases from J, with 4 bases in between. The CDR3 consists of 14 residues. Germline CDR1 reads SGHRS; CDR2 reads YFSETQ. The CDR3 DNA follows: TGCGCCAGCAGCTTGGTTGGCTCTGGAAACACCATATATTTT. As protein: CASSLVGSGNTIYF. Drawing the rest from reference TRBV5-1 and TRBJ1-3, the complete variable domain is KAGVTQTPRYLIKTRGQQVTLSCSPISGHRSVSWYQQTPGQGLQFLFEYFSETQRNKGNFPGRFSGRQFSNSRSEMNVSTLELGDSALYLCASSLVGSGNTIYFGEGSWLTVV.

V and J are TRBV7-2 and TRBJ2-4; no clear D gene. V was clipped by 5 bases and J by 3 bases, with 14 bases between them. Germline V lookup: CDR1 SGHTA, CDR2 FQGNSA. The CDR3 covers 15 residues. CDR3 region: CASSPNALVKNIQYF. CDR3 DNA sequence: TGTGCCAGCAGCCCGAACGCCCTGGTCAAAAACATTCAGTACTTC.

V gene TRBV7-2 combines with J gene TRBJ1-2; possibly TRBD1 for D (6 bases). Trimming pared 5 bases from V and 3 bases from J, leaving 13 bases between. CDR1 SGHTA and CDR2 FQGNSA come from the germline V gene. The CDR3 has 14 residues. DNA of the CDR3: TGTGCCAGCAGCCCGGAGGGGGGCGACTATGGCTACACCTTC. Its protein product is CASSPEGGDYGYTF.

This clone is a singleton in its sample. This chain joins TRBV7-8 and TRBJ1-4, with TRBD1 as a possible D gene (5 bases). CDR3 length: 16 amino acids. Germline loops: CDR1 SGHVS, CDR2 FQNEAQ. Trimming removed 5 bases from V and 0 bases from J, with 13 bases in between. The CDR3 reads CASSRSRDPTNEKLFF. CDR3 DNA sequence: TGTGCCAGCAGCCGAAGCAGGGACCCAACTAATGAAAAACTGTTTTTT.

The chain carries TRBV19 and TRBJ1-5; 11 bases are shared with TRBD1. The CDR3 covers 15 residues. Germline CDR1 is LNHDA and CDR2 is SQIVND (reference sequence). The V segment lost 3 bases and the J segment 7 bases; nucleotides outside the gene matches: 5. CDR3 in DNA: TGTGCCAGTAGTATCCCAGGGACAGGGGGGCAGCCCCAGCATTTT. Protein: CASSIPGTGGQPQHF. Drawing the rest from reference TRBV19 and TRBJ1-5, the complete variable domain is DGGITQSPKYLFRKEGQNVTLSCEQNLNHDAMYWYRQDPGQGLRLIYYSQIVNDFQKGDIAEGYSVSREKKESFPLTVTSAQKNPTAFYLCASSIPGTGGQPQHFGDGTRLSIL.

J is TRBJ2-1 and V is TRBV28; the D gene is possibly TRBD2 (6 bases). V was shortened by 5 bases and J by 5 bases, with 10 bases between the two germline ends. This CDR3 region has 13 residues. Germline loops: CDR1 MDHEN, CDR2 SYDVKM. The CDR3 is CASSRAGHNEQFF. DNA of the CDR3: TGTGCCAGCAGTCGAGCGGGTCACAATGAGCAGTTCTTC.

Turning to this clone: This sample also contains other DNA sequences that code for the same CDR3. V is TRBV28 and J is TRBJ2-7, with D uncertain. CDR3 size: 11 residues. Germline CDR1 and CDR2: MDHEN and SYDVKM. Trimming removed 5 bases from V and 3 bases from J, with 5 bases in between. The CDR3 loop is CASSPDYEQYF. CDR3 coding DNA: TGTGCCAGCAGTCCGGACTACGAGCAGTACTTC.

This clone was found a few times. Other nucleotide sequences from this sample produce the same CDR3. The gene calls are TRBV28 and TRBJ1-4; D is ambiguous. The germline gives CDR1 MDHEN, CDR2 SYDVKM. Deletions cut 7 bases from V and 5 bases from J, with 5 bases between. The CDR3 totals 11 residues. The CDR3 spells CASISNEKLFF. The CDR3 bases are TGTGCCAGCATATCGAATGAAAAACTGTTTTTT.

The chain recombines TRBV28 with TRBJ1-4; tentative D call: TRBD1 (6 bases). V dropped 2 bases and J dropped 8 bases, with 15 bases sitting between them. The CDR3 runs 15 residues. From germline, CDR1 is MDHEN and CDR2 SYDVKM. The CDR3 here is CASSLGGRGREKLFF. The CDR3 region has the DNA TGTGCCAGCAGTTTAGGCGGCAGGGGTAGGGAAAAACTGTTTTTT.

This rearrangement joins TRBV7-6 to TRBJ2-3, with D maybe TRBD1 (5 bases). Per germline, CDR1 SGHVS and CDR2 FNYEAQ. The V end was cut by 4 bases, the J end by 0 bases, with 14 bases between. This CDR3 has 16 amino acids. CDR3: CASSSPSRVSTDTQYF. As DNA, the CDR3 is TGTGCCAGCAGCTCCCCTTCCAGGGTTAGCACAGATACGCAGTATTTT.

Written as DNA, the CDR3 is TGTGCCAGCAGCCAGCAGGTCCGAACTCGCTCCTATGGCTACACCTTC. Residues: CASSQQVRTRSYGYTF. The J gene is TRBJ1-2, the V gene TRBV7-9; no definite D call. V dropped 5 bases and J dropped 4 bases, with 20 bases sitting between them. The germline V gene has CDR1 SEHNR and CDR2 FQNEAQ (reference sequence). CDR3 length: 16 amino acids.

About this clone itself: The sample has other DNA sequences that encode this CDR3 too. V usage is TRBV19 and J usage is TRBJ1-1, with D hard to call. The length of the CDR3 is 13 residues. V lost 1 base, J lost 0 bases, and 3 bases lay in between. Germline V gives CDR1 LNHDA, CDR2 SQIVND (reference sequence). The CDR3 nucleotides are TGTGCCAGTAGTATAGTCCTGAACACTGAAGCTTTCTTT. Its protein product is CASSIVLNTEAFF.

This clone was seen a single time. The chain couples TRBV4-2 to TRBJ1-4; 7 bases are shared with TRBD1. Germline V CDR1 and CDR2: LGHNA, YNFKEQ. CDR3 size: 16 residues. V was pared by 0 bases and J by 7 bases, with 8 bases of the junction left unmatched. This CDR3 is CASSQEGPHRGEKLFF. In nucleotides, the CDR3 is TGTGCCAGCAGCCAAGAGGGTCCTCACAGGGGTGAAAAACTGTTTTTT.

This clone occurred a few times. This chain connects TRBV7-2 to TRBJ2-2; D is possibly TRBD1 or TRBD2 (6 bases each). V gave up 3 bases and J gave up 6 bases, with 11 bases separating them. CDR3 length: 14 residues. CDR1 is SGHTA, CDR2 FQGNSA, per germline. The CDR3 DNA reads TGTGCCAGCAGCTTTTACAGGGAGGCCGGGGAGCTGTTTTTT. Protein: CASSFYREAGELFF.

The rearrangement links TRBV4-1 to TRBJ2-2; no firm D call. Germline loops: CDR1 MGHRA, CDR2 YSYEKL. The CDR3 runs 17 residues. Trimming removed 5 bases from V and 4 bases from J, with 20 bases in between. The CDR3 loop is CASSERLAHWATGELFF. CDR3 nucleotides: TGCGCCAGCAGCGAACGATTAGCACATTGGGCCACCGGGGAGCTGTTTTTT.

As for this clone: The same CDR3 also results from other DNA sequences found in this sample. J is TRBJ2-3 and V is TRBV29-1; 9 bases are shared with TRBD2. Germline lookup yields CDR1 SQVTM and CDR2 ANQGSEA. CDR3 length: 14 residues. The J segment lost 1 base and the V segment lost 3 bases, leaving 2 bases of the junction unmatched. CDR3 sequence: CSVEAGGGTDTQYF. CDR3 nucleotides: TGCAGCGTTGAGGCGGGAGGGGGCACAGATACGCAGTATTTT.

The chain couples TRBV7-8 to TRBJ2-3; the D is unclear. V was pared by 5 bases and J by 2 bases, with 8 bases between. Germline lookup yields CDR1 SGHVS and CDR2 FQNEAQ. The CDR3 extends over 13 amino acids. The DNA for the CDR3 is TGTGCCAGCAGCACCTGGACCACAGATACGCAGTATTTT. This translates into CASSTWTTDTQYF.

This clone was recorded a few times. The chain uses TRBV29-1 and TRBJ1-5; no reliable D call. Germline V gene sequence: CDR1 SQVTM, CDR2 ANQGSEA. CDR3 length: 12 amino acids. V was shortened by 5 bases and J by 3 bases, with 8 bases between the two germline ends. The CDR3 bases are TGCAGCGTTCGGGGTCACAATCAGCCCCAGCATTTT. Translation gives CSVRGHNQPQHF. Full variable domain (missing parts from reference TRBV29-1 and TRBJ1-5): SAVISQKPSRDICQRGTSLTIQCQVDSQVTMMFWYRQQPGQSLTLIATANQGSEATYESGFVIDKFPISRPNLTFSTLTVSNMSPEDSSIYLCSVRGHNQPQHFGDGTRLSIL.

The chain joins TRBV5-1 to TRBJ2-3; 12 bases agree with TRBD2. The V gene end was trimmed by 5 bases and the J gene end by 2 bases; junction bases not matched to a gene: 3. The CDR3 length is 15 residues. Germline loops: CDR1 SGHRS, CDR2 YFSETQ. The CDR3 region has the DNA TGCGCCAGCAGACGGACTAGCGGGGACACAGATACGCAGTATTTT. It yields the protein CASRRTSGDTDTQYF.

The V gene is TRBV10-1, the J gene TRBJ1-5; the match to TRBD1 covers 7 bases. Germline V gene data show CDR1 as WNHNN and CDR2 as SYGVQD (reference sequence). The CDR3 has 13 residues. The junction had 6 bases not matched to a gene; V was cut back by 6 bases and J by 7 bases. In DNA, the CDR3 is TGCGCCAGCAGCCGCGACAGGGCACAGCCCCAGCATTTT. As protein: CASSRDRAQPQHF.